The 32 T cell receptor beta chains given below trace back to one sample, sequenced in a study of CD8+CD57+ T cells in acquired aplastic anemia. Researchers used genomic DNA as the template to profile TCR beta VDJ and CDR3. One entry per CDR3 protein results from TCRdb running MiXCR on the reads. Seen here are 400,000 to 500,000 distinct CDR3 sequences, about 70% observed once, and the top ten hold 3.5% to 4.5%. The sample consisted of sorted CD4+, CD8+, or CD8+CD57+ T cells (not recorded which) from PBMCs. Source of these receptors: a human donor in good health, serving as a control.

At least ten counts were recorded for this clonotype. This chain connects TRBV6-5 to TRBJ2-3, with D possibly TRBD2 on 6 matching bases. The germline V and J ends were trimmed by 0 bases and 2 bases, with 15 bases remaining between them. CDR3 length: 17 amino acids. CDR1 and CDR2 (germline): MNHEY, SVGAGI. CDR3 sequence (DNA): TGTGCCAGCAGTTACTCCCAGGGAGGTTGGAACACAGATACGCAGTATTTT. This encodes CASSYSQGGWNTDTQYF.

V usage is TRBV13 and J usage is TRBJ2-5; D perhaps matches TRBD2 (7 bases). The CDR3 runs to 16 residues. The V gene's germline CDR1 is PRHDT and CDR2 FYEKMQ (reference sequence). With 5 bases removed from V and 5 bases from J, the gap between germline ends came to 21 bases. CDR3 nucleotide sequence: TGTGCCAGCAGCCCAGAAGCGGGACGGGACAAGGAGACCCAGTACTTC. It encodes CASSPEAGRDKETQYF.

This clonotype has only one observation. The chain joins TRBV9 to TRBJ1-1; perhaps TRBD1 as D (5 bases). Germline V lookup: CDR1 SGDLS, CDR2 YYNGEE. Between the trimmed V and J ends, which lost 4 bases and 1 base, there was a span of 17 bases. This CDR3 contains 16 residues. Here the CDR3 reads CASSSPEGIWNTEAFF. The DNA of the CDR3 is TGTGCCAGCAGCTCTCCAGAGGGGATATGGAACACTGAAGCTTTCTTT.

About this clonotype itself: A read error may produce the germline difference seen at one junction end. The chain links TRBV9 to TRBJ2-7, with 11 bases matching TRBD2. There are 13 residues in the CDR3. Germline values: CDR1 SGDLS, CDR2 YYNGEE. CDR3 in amino acids: CASSAGLADGELF. The CDR3 DNA follows: TGTGCCAGCAGCGCGGGACTAGCGGACGGGGAGCTGTTC.

The chain links TRBV2 to TRBJ1-1; TRBD1 is a possible D gene (6 bases). CDR1 is SNHLY and CDR2 is FYNNEI in the germline V gene. This CDR3 is built from 14 residues. Trimming cost V 1 base and J 1 base, with 7 bases left between them. CDR3 nucleotide sequence: TGTGCCAGCAGTGAAGGGGGGCCGAACACTGAAGCTTTCTTT. Its protein product is CASSEGGPNTEAFF.

V usage is TRBV5-5 and J usage is TRBJ2-1; 10 bases line up with TRBD2. The germline CDR1 and CDR2 sequences are SGHKS and YYEKEE (reference sequence). The CDR3 sequence is 16 residues long. V gave up 3 bases and J gave up 10 bases; unmatched junction bases: 13. The CDR3 DNA sequence: TGTGCCAGCAGCTGGGGACCTAGCGGGGGATCCTACGAGCAGTTCTTC. This encodes CASSWGPSGGSYEQFF.

This clonotype was recorded once. The chain employs TRBV6-1 and TRBJ1-5; TRBD1 might be the D (6 bases). This CDR3 is built from 14 residues. V shed 2 bases and J shed 7 bases, with 12 bases lying between them. Looked up from germline, CDR1 is MNHNS and CDR2 is SASEGT. CDR3 nucleotides: TGTGCCAGCAGTGAATTGGGGGGACACCAGCCCCAGCATTTT. It translates to CASSELGGHQPQHF.

About this clonotype itself: Lacking the conserved final phenylalanine or tryptophan, this CDR3 likely reflects a read error. The limits of the CDR3 on the DNA are not certain, so only TCRdb's listed CDR3 is given. The gene calls are TRBV10-3 and TRBJ1-2. The length of the CDR3 is 14 amino acids, counting both ends. From germline, CDR1 is ENHRY and CDR2 SYGVKD. The CDR3 spells CAISGHDGNYAYTL.

This clonotype was observed many times. V usage is TRBV7-2 and J usage is TRBJ2-3, with D hard to call. Trimming left V 1 base short and J 3 bases short, with 8 bases between. This CDR3 has 14 amino acids. Germline loops: CDR1 SGHTA, CDR2 FQGNSA. This CDR3 reads CASSLDKGTDTQYF. The CDR3 DNA reads TGTGCCAGCAGCTTAGACAAGGGTACAGATACGCAGTATTTT.

The CDR3 DNA reads as TGTGCCAGCAGTTACCTCGGACAGGGCAATCAGCCCCAGCATTTT. Translation gives CASSYLGQGNQPQHF. The rearrangement joins TRBV6-5 to TRBJ1-5; 7 nucleotides align to TRBD1. Germline-derived CDR1 and CDR2 are MNHEY and SVGAGI. This CDR3 contains 15 residues. Germline trimming cut 2 bases from V and 2 bases from J; bases unmatched to any gene: 3.

The sample holds many counts of this clonotype. A much larger clone differs by one base, so this may be a read error. The rearrangement joins TRBV19 to TRBJ2-5, with 7 positions matching TRBD1. Germline V gene sequence: CDR1 LNHDA, CDR2 SQIVND (reference sequence). The CDR3 covers 13 residues. CDR3 DNA sequence: TGTGCCAGCAGAGACAGGGACCAAGAGGCCCAGTACTTC. Its protein product is CASRDRDQEAQYF.

The V call is TRBV5-1, the J call TRBJ2-5; perhaps TRBD2 as D (6 bases). The CDR3 length is 17 residues. V was clipped by 4 bases and J by 0 bases, with 19 bases between them. The germline V gene has CDR1 SGHRS and CDR2 YFSETQ. CDR3 sequence reads: CASSAAVVREHQETQYF. The CDR3 DNA sequence: TGCGCCAGCAGCGCCGCGGTTGTTCGGGAGCACCAAGAGACCCAGTACTTC. Based on the CDR3 plus reference TRBV5-1 and TRBJ2-5, the full variable domain is KAGVTQTPRYLIKTRGQQVTLSCSPISGHRSVSWYQQTPGQGLQFLFEYFSETQRNKGNFPGRFSGRQFSNSRSEMNVSTLELGDSALYLCASSAAVVREHQETQYFGPGTRLLVL.

This clonotype was found many times. The J gene is TRBJ1-4, the V gene TRBV7-2, with TRBD1 matching over 7 bases. The V gene end was trimmed by 1 base and the J gene end by 5 bases; junction bases not matched to a gene: 4. This CDR3 region has 15 residues. From germline, CDR1 is SGHTA and CDR2 FQGNSA. The CDR3 DNA is TGTGCCAGCAGCTTAGACTCGGGACAGAATGAAAAACTGTTTTTT. The encoded protein is CASSLDSGQNEKLFF.

For the CDR3, the DNA is TGCAGGGCTCAAAGGGGGGGACGTGGCTACACCTTC. Protein sequence: CRAQRGGRGYTF. The chain uses TRBV29-1 and TRBJ1-2; D might be TRBD1 (6 bases). Germline V gene data show CDR1 as SQVTM and CDR2 as ANQGSEA. The CDR3 extends over 12 amino acids.

The chain is built from TRBV5-1 and TRBJ2-2, with TRBD1 matching 7 bases. Germline trimming cut 7 bases from V and 3 bases from J; bases unmatched to any gene: 12. CDR1 is SGHRS, CDR2 YFSETQ, per germline. The CDR3 extends over 16 amino acids. The CDR3 protein is CASETQGTLHTGELFF. The CDR3 DNA reads as TGCGCCAGCGAAACACAGGGGACGCTACACACCGGGGAGCTGTTTTTT. The complete variable domain, with remaining parts taken from reference TRBV5-1 and TRBJ2-2, reads KAGVTQTPRYLIKTRGQQVTLSCSPISGHRSVSWYQQTPGQGLQFLFEYFSETQRNKGNFPGRFSGRQFSNSRSEMNVSTLELGDSALYLCASETQGTLHTGELFFGEGSRLTVL.

The chain combines TRBV12-3 or TRBV12-4 with TRBJ2-4; 7 bases agree with TRBD2. The V gene end was trimmed by 1 base and the J gene end by 1 base; junction bases not matched to a gene: 4. The CDR3 spans 16 residues. This CDR3 reads CASSLVAGYAKNIQYF. CDR3 bases: TGTGCCAGCAGTTTAGTAGCGGGTTATGCCAAAAACATTCAGTACTTC.

The chain joins TRBV7-2 to TRBJ2-7, with a tentative D call TRBD1 (5 bases). This CDR3 is built from 15 residues. The germline V gene has CDR1 SGHTA and CDR2 FQGNSA. V was trimmed by 5 bases and J by 6 bases, leaving 20 bases between them. CDR3 sequence: CASSGAQAQPGEQYF. CDR3 in DNA: TGTGCCAGCAGCGGGGCGCAGGCGCAGCCGGGCGAGCAGTACTTC.

The table lists this clonotype with a count of one. At one end, the junction sequence differs from germline, possibly due to a read error. The CDR3 spells CVSSSPQGVDTQYF. The CDR3, as DNA: TGTGTCAGCAGCAGCCCACAGGGGGTAGATACGCAGTATTTT. V and J are TRBV12-3 or TRBV12-4 and TRBJ2-3; 8 bases line up with TRBD1. CDR3 size: 14 residues.

To note about this clonotype: The CDR3 ends on some other residue instead of the conserved phenylalanine or tryptophan, so this is likely a read error. The DNA is omitted, as the CDR3 cannot be located on it reliably, and the CDR3 follows TCRdb's listing. This chain joins TRBV2 and TRBJ1-5. The CDR3 extends over 14 residues, inclusive of both ends. Per the germline V gene, CDR1 is SNHLY and CDR2 is FYNNEI. The CDR3 protein is CASSDESSPRHEHI.

The chain recombines TRBV24-1 with TRBJ2-3; TRBD1 matches 7 bases. Losses at the gene ends were 5 bases for V and 3 bases for J; bases not matched to a gene: 10. In germline, CDR1 is KGHDR, CDR2 SFDVKD. The CDR3 covers 16 residues. The CDR3 spells CATSADRDSATDTQYF. The DNA of the CDR3 is TGTGCCACCAGTGCTGACCGGGACAGTGCGACAGATACGCAGTATTTT.

There are many counts of this clonotype. The chain joins TRBV6-5 to TRBJ1-3; the D gene is possibly TRBD1 (5 bases). The CDR3 loop spans 14 amino acids. Between the trimmed V and J ends, which lost 2 bases and 6 bases, there was a span of 11 bases. Germline V gives CDR1 MNHEY, CDR2 SVGAGI. The CDR3 bases are TGTGCCAGCAGTTACGAAAGAGGGGCAAACACCATATATTTT. Encoded protein: CASSYERGANTIYF.

This clonotype was detected many times. The chain uses TRBV3-1 and TRBJ1-2; D not resolved. V dropped 2 bases and J dropped 4 bases, with 11 bases sitting between them. This CDR3 region has 14 residues. Germline-derived CDR1 and CDR2 are LGHDT and YNNKEL (reference sequence). CDR3 region: CASSQRRSTYGYTF. The CDR3 DNA reads as TGTGCCAGCAGCCAACGCAGGTCGACCTATGGCTACACCTTC.

A word on this clonotype: A read error may produce the germline difference seen at one junction end. This chain connects TRBV7-8 to TRBJ1-4; 7 bases are a match to TRBD1. The CDR3 totals 15 residues. CDR1 SGHVS and CDR2 FQNEAQ come from the germline V gene. CDR3 loop: CASSAGGTEDEKLVF. In DNA form, the CDR3 reads TGTGCCAGCAGCGCCGGCGGGACAGAGGATGAAAAACTGGTTTTT.

The chain joins TRBV5-1 to TRBJ2-4, with unresolved D. The CDR3 is 13 amino acids. Germline CDR1 SGHRS, CDR2 YFSETQ. V lost 7 bases and J lost 13, with 21 bases in between. The CDR3 loop reads CASGPGQLLEQYF. The CDR3 DNA follows: TGCGCCAGCGGACCGGGCCAACTCTTGGAGCAGTACTTC.

This CDR3 is CASSLALRTVPNEQFF. The CDR3 DNA reads TGTGCCAGCAGCTTAGCGTTACGGACAGTTCCCAATGAGCAGTTCTTC. The chain links TRBV7-2 to TRBJ2-1, with TRBD1 as a possible D gene (6 bases). Trimming left V 0 bases short and J 6 bases short, with 15 bases between. CDR1 is SGHTA, CDR2 FQGNSA, per germline. The CDR3 has 16 amino acids.

The CDR3 is CASSQTGLHSPLHF. For the CDR3, the DNA is TGTGCCAGCAGCCAGACAGGGCTACATTCACCCCTCCACTTT. V gene TRBV5-4 combines with J gene TRBJ1-6, with TRBD1 identical over 7 bases. The CDR3 has 14 amino acids. The J segment lost 8 bases and the V segment lost 4 bases, leaving 6 bases of the junction unmatched. Germline loops: CDR1 SGHNT, CDR2 YYREEE (reference sequence).

Concerning this clonotype itself: The conserved closing phenylalanine or tryptophan is absent in this CDR3, likely reflecting a read error. The DNA is omitted, as the CDR3 cannot be located on it reliably, and the CDR3 follows TCRdb's listing. The rearrangement uses TRBV5-1 and TRBJ1-2. Germline assignment: CDR1 SGHRS and CDR2 YFSETQ. The CDR3 region is 11 residues in length, termini included. The chain's CDR3 is CASSQERGGTI.

At least ten counts were recorded for this clonotype. The V gene is TRBV19, the J gene TRBJ2-7; the D gene is possibly TRBD1 (5 bases). Germline lookup yields CDR1 LNHDA and CDR2 SQIVND (reference sequence). The V and J ends lost 2 bases and 2 bases respectively, with 13 bases between them. The CDR3 runs to 15 residues. The CDR3 DNA follows: TGTGCCAGTAGTATAACGGCAGGGAAAGCCTACGAGCAGTACTTC. This gives the protein CASSITAGKAYEQYF.

This clonotype was observed at least ten times. V usage is TRBV15 and J usage is TRBJ1-5, with D perhaps TRBD1 (6 bases). The CDR3 is 16 amino acids. V was clipped by 6 bases and J by 2 bases, with 17 bases between them. Germline V gene lookup returns CDR1 LNHNV and CDR2 YYDKDF (reference sequence). The CDR3 coding sequence is TGTGCCACCAGTAGGGGGGAGGGGATTGGCAATCAGCCCCAGCATTTT. This translates into CATSRGEGIGNQPQHF.

As for this clonotype: The final CDR3 position lacks the conserved phenylalanine or tryptophan, pointing to a likely read error. Because the CDR3's place on the DNA is in doubt, the DNA is left out and the CDR3 is given as listed by TCRdb. This chain joins TRBV2 and TRBJ1-5; the table calls TRBD1, which could not be checked here. Germline loops: CDR1 SNHLY, CDR2 FYNNEI. The length of the CDR3 is 13 amino acids, counting both ends. The CDR3 loop reads CASTREGRNQQQY.

Of note for this clonotype: The junction does not match germline at one end; this may be a read error. The rearrangement joins TRBV9 to TRBJ1-1; D is unclear. The CDR3 has 13 amino acids. Germline CDR1 and CDR2: SGDLS and YYNGEE. The CDR3 sequence is CAGSRDGKAEAFF. In DNA, the CDR3 is TGTGCCGGCAGCCGAGACGGAAAGGCTGAAGCTTTCTTT.

This clonotype was counted many times. The rearrangement joins TRBV2 to TRBJ1-4, with a weak D call TRBD1 (6 bases). V lost 10 bases and J 5 bases, leaving 23 bases between the germline ends. CDR1 and CDR2 from the germline V gene are SNHLY and FYNNEI. This CDR3 is built from 16 residues. The CDR3 here is CATATGLSGGNEKLFF. The CDR3 DNA reads as TGTGCCACCGCGACAGGATTATCTGGGGGAAATGAAAAACTGTTTTTT.